Listed below are T cell receptor beta chains from one sample, sequenced in a study of T-cell reconstitution after alpha-beta-depleted transplantation in children. TCRdb called the PCR reads again in MiXCR, with one record for every CDR3 protein. The data contain about 240,000 distinct CDR3 sequences, 12% of them seen just once; the ten biggest clones take up 2% to 3%. Sample: PBMCs from the stem cell graft donor, taken from the stem cell graft. All receptors derive from a human donor who donated a stem cell graft to a child with acute lymphoblastic leukemia. Each CDR3 is given with its conserved first and last residue. Each record gives: D gene, J gene, V gene, clone size, CDR3 protein, CDR3 DNA. A D gene is named only where the DNA matches it firmly. Size is omitted from some rows. Given values are once, few, many or a class for expanded clones.

D: TRBD1
J: TRBJ2-2
V: TRBV4-2
size: many
CDR3: CASSHYLPGTGALIAGELFF
DNA: TGTGCCAGCAGCCATTATCTCCCCGGCACAGGGGCCTTAATTGCCGGGGAGCTGTTTTTT

D: NA
J: TRBJ2-3
V: TRBV5-1
size: many
CDR3: CASSFEGVNIREDTQYF
DNA: TGCGCCAGCAGCTTCGAGGGGGTGAATATCAGGGAAGATACGCAGTATTTT

D: TRBD1
J: TRBJ2-2
V: TRBV20-1
size: NA
CDR3: CSAGQGNTGELFF
DNA: TGCAGTGCCGGACAGGGGAACACCGGGGAGCTGTTTTTT

D: TRBD2
J: TRBJ2-1
V: TRBV28
size: many
CDR3: CASSYRPYGRAGNEQFF
DNA: TGTGCCAGCAGCTACCGGCCATACGGGAGGGCCGGTAATGAGCAGTTCTTC

D: NA
J: TRBJ1-5
V: TRBV6-4
size: many
CDR3: CASSEGVNQPQHF
DNA: TGTGCCAGCAGTGAGGGGGTCAATCAGCCCCAGCATTTT

D: NA
J: TRBJ2-7
V: TRBV7-9
size: many
CDR3: CASSSLGLREQYF
DNA: TGTGCCAGCAGCTCTCTCGGCCTGCGGGAGCAGTACTTC

D: TRBD2
J: TRBJ2-1
V: TRBV29-1
size: many
CDR3: CSVRGGSSYNEQFF
DNA: TGCAGCGTCCGGGGGGGTAGCTCCTACAATGAGCAGTTCTTC

D: NA
J: TRBJ2-1
V: TRBV20-1
size: NA
CDR3: CSAPLRGGINNEQFF
DNA: TGCAGTGCCCCCCTAAGAGGGGGGATTAACAATGAGCAGTTCTTC

D: NA
J: TRBJ2-3
V: TRBV12-5
size: few
CDR3: CASGLVGRPDTQYF
DNA: TGTGCTAGTGGTTTGGTAGGACGTCCAGATACGCAGTATTTT

D: TRBD1
J: TRBJ1-4
V: TRBV5-1
size: many
CDR3: CASSTRQGAEKLFF
DNA: TGCGCCAGCAGCACGCGACAGGGGGCGGAAAAACTGTTTTTT

D: TRBD2
J: TRBJ2-5
V: TRBV6-1
size: few
CDR3: CASSASGLAGGFGTQYF
DNA: TGTGCCAGCAGTGCGTCGGGACTAGCGGGGGGATTTGGGACCCAGTACTTC

D: NA
J: TRBJ2-1
V: TRBV24-1
size: many
CDR3: CATSDSTGFSSYNEQFF
DNA: TGTGCCACCAGTGATTCGACGGGGTTTAGCTCCTACAATGAGCAGTTCTTC

D: TRBD1
J: TRBJ2-7
V: TRBV4-3
size: many
CDR3: CASSQGTGGGYEQYF
DNA: TGCGCCAGCAGCCAGGGGACAGGGGGCGGCTACGAGCAGTACTTC

D: TRBD1
J: TRBJ2-1
V: TRBV7-9
size: many
CDR3: CASSPEAQGGYNEQFF
DNA: TGTGCCAGCAGCCCCGAGGCACAGGGGGGATACAATGAGCAGTTCTTC

D: NA
J: TRBJ1-2
V: TRBV20-1
size: many
CDR3: CSARELDYGYTF
DNA: TGCAGTGCTAGAGAATTGGACTATGGCTACACCTTC

D: TRBD1
J: TRBJ2-7
V: TRBV2
size: NA
CDR3: CSSSPLKKQGTYEQYF
DNA: TGTTCCAGCAGTCCCCTTAAAAAACAGGGGACCTACGAGCAGTACTTC

D: NA
J: TRBJ1-2
V: TRBV28
size: many
CDR3: CASSTGTARIYGYTF
DNA: TGTGCCAGCAGTACCGGGACGGCTCGGATCTATGGCTACACCTTC

D: NA
J: TRBJ1-4
V: TRBV18
size: many
CDR3: CASSRGGSEKLFF
DNA: TGTGCCAGCTCTCGCGGGGGGAGTGAAAAACTGTTTTTT

D: NA
J: TRBJ1-2
V: TRBV7-9
size: many
CDR3: CASSPPESGYGYTF
DNA: TGTGCCAGCAGCCCCCCCGAGTCGGGGTATGGCTACACCTTC

D: TRBD2
J: TRBJ2-2
V: TRBV7-2
size: many
CDR3: CAILAAAGELFF
DNA: TGTGCCATACTAGCGGCAGCAGGGGAGCTGTTTTTT

D: NA
J: TRBJ1-1
V: TRBV29-1
size: many
CDR3: CSVEEGNWVKGTEAFF
DNA: TGCAGCGTTGAAGAAGGGAATTGGGTAAAGGGGACTGAAGCTTTCTTT

D: NA
J: TRBJ1-5
V: TRBV7-9
size: many
CDR3: CASGVSGPQHF
DNA: TGTGCCAGCGGGGTAAGTGGGCCCCAGCATTTT

D: TRBD1
J: TRBJ1-6
V: TRBV5-1
size: many
CDR3: CASSFRGQDTRNIGSPLHF
DNA: TGCGCCAGCAGCTTCCGTGGACAGGACACCAGGAACATAGGTTCACCCCTCCACTTT

D: NA
J: TRBJ1-3
V: TRBV20-1
size: few
CDR3: CSAQTNSGNTIYF
DNA: TGCAGTGCTCAGACCAACTCTGGAAACACCATATATTTT

D: NA
J: TRBJ2-7
V: TRBV21-1
size: NA
CDR3: CASSARDRGGPTYEQYF
DNA: TGTGCCAGCAGCGCTAGGGACAGGGGCGGACCGACCTACGAGCAGTACTTC

D: NA
J: TRBJ1-2
V: TRBV27
size: many
CDR3: CASSLSTRGWDGYTF
DNA: TGTGCCAGCAGTTTATCGACTAGGGGATGGGATGGCTACACCTTC

D: TRBD2
J: TRBJ2-1
V: TRBV15
size: NA
CDR3: CATSGLAGVYNEQFF
DNA: TGTGCCACCAGCGGACTAGCGGGAGTCTACAATGAGCAGTTCTTC

D: TRBD2
J: TRBJ2-2
V: TRBV7-9
size: many
CDR3: CASSPRTSGKTGELFF
DNA: TGTGCCAGCAGCCCGCGGACTAGCGGGAAGACCGGGGAGCTGTTTTTT

D: TRBD1
J: TRBJ1-2
V: TRBV29-1
size: many
CDR3: CSVEVSGGISGGYTF
DNA: TGCAGCGTTGAAGTTTCAGGGGGCATCTCGGGCGGCTACACCTTC

D: NA
J: TRBJ2-1
V: TRBV4-2
size: many
CDR3: CASSLDQLHF
DNA: TGTGCCAGCAGCCTTGATCAGCTTCACTTC

D: TRBD2
J: TRBJ2-7
V: TRBV28
size: many
CDR3: CASSFQTSGRREQYF
DNA: TGTGCCAGCAGTTTCCAGACTAGCGGGAGAAGGGAGCAGTACTTC

D: TRBD1
J: TRBJ2-7
V: TRBV20-1
size: many
CDR3: CSASFRDRDYEQYF
DNA: TGCAGTGCTAGCTTCCGGGACAGGGACTACGAGCAGTACTTC